These 18 T cell receptor beta chains were sequenced from one sample in a study of human T cells and chemical hapten exposure. TCRdb re-called the RACE reads with MiXCR, one entry per CDR3 protein. The sample lists about 46,000 distinct CDR3 sequences, roughly 4% occurring once. Indicated time point: healthy volunteer bleed at 2 weeks. Unfractionated whole blood served as the source for total RNA extraction. The sequenced material came from whole blood. The receptors were sampled from a female donor in good health. Some clones in this sample may be carry-over from other donors' samples.

This clonotype has at least ten counts. The CDR3 DNA is TGTGCCAGCAGCCCGGCCGACGGTAACACTGAAGCTTTCTTT. This sequence encodes CASSPADGNTEAFF. The chain employs TRBV9 and TRBJ1-1; D is uncertain. Per germline, CDR1 SGDLS and CDR2 YYNGEE. V was cut by 4 bases and J by 2 bases, with 12 bases left in between. CDR3 size: 14 residues.

This clonotype was detected ten times or more. The genes are TRBV7-2 and TRBJ1-6; tentatively, D is TRBD1 (5 bases). V dropped 5 bases and J dropped 9 bases, with 20 bases sitting between them. CDR3 size: 16 residues. Germline assignment: CDR1 SGHTA and CDR2 FQGNSA. In DNA, the CDR3 is TGTGCCAGCAGCCAACGAGCGGGACTCTTAGTTTCACCCCTCCACTTT. It yields the protein CASSQRAGLLVSPLHF.

This clonotype has a count of ten or more. The chain has TRBV24-1 and TRBJ2-2; no definite D call. Deletions cut 1 base from V and 6 bases from J, with 11 bases between. Germline loops: CDR1 KGHDR, CDR2 SFDVKD. The CDR3 is 15 residues long. CDR3 sequence (DNA): TGTGCCACCAGTGATTTCGAAAATCAAGCCGGGGAGCTGTTTTTT. The encoded protein is CATSDFENQAGELFF.

There are many counts of this clonotype. The V gene is TRBV5-1, the J gene TRBJ1-1; D unresolved. With 10 bases removed from V and 6 bases from J, the gap between germline ends came to 22 bases. This CDR3 has 14 residues. Per the germline V gene, CDR1 is SGHRS and CDR2 is YFSETQ. CDR3 loop: CASSPRVYDPEAFF. The CDR3 bases are TGCGCCTCCTCTCCTCGGGTCTATGACCCTGAAGCTTTCTTT.

This clonotype was found many times. This chain joins TRBV5-1 and TRBJ1-5; D remains ambiguous. Trimming took 0 bases from V and 11 from J, leaving 12 bases between them. The CDR3 is made up of 13 amino acids. Germline V gives CDR1 SGHRS, CDR2 YFSETQ. The CDR3 protein is CASSLDSSSAQHF. CDR3 DNA sequence: TGCGCCAGCAGCTTGGACAGCTCCTCGGCCCAGCATTTT.

This clonotype was counted many times. This chain's CDR3 is CASRPPRAPDTQYF. As DNA, the CDR3 is TGTGCCAGCAGACCCCCCAGGGCGCCAGATACGCAGTATTTT. The rearrangement joins TRBV6-2 or TRBV6-3 to TRBJ2-3; D perhaps matches TRBD1 (5 bases). V dropped 6 bases and J dropped 4 bases, with 14 bases sitting between them. Per germline, CDR1 MNHEY and CDR2 SVGEGT. The CDR3 covers 14 residues.

This clonotype was observed at least ten times. This sequence joins TRBV2 and TRBJ1-4; D is perhaps TRBD1 (6 bases). The length of the CDR3 is 13 residues. Deletions cut 5 bases from V and 10 bases from J, with 14 bases between. Germline CDR1 and CDR2: SNHLY and FYNNEI. CDR3 loop: CASSTGQYGKLFF. The CDR3 region has the DNA TGTGCCAGCAGTACAGGGCAGTACGGAAAACTGTTTTTT.

The CDR3 DNA reads as TGCGCCAGCAGTCAATCGCTGGGAGTGGAAGAGACCCAGTACTTC. Protein sequence: CASSQSLGVEETQYF. The J gene is TRBJ2-5, the V gene TRBV23-1, with D possibly TRBD2 on 5 matching bases. TRBV23-1 is an open reading frame, and its role is uncertain. This CDR3 has 15 amino acids. Trimming pared 0 bases from V and 3 bases from J, leaving 11 bases between.

Ten or more counts support this clonotype. The chain has TRBV10-3 and TRBJ2-5; 7 bases map to TRBD2. The CDR3 sequence is 14 residues long. J was trimmed by 3 bases and V by 0 bases; bases with no gene match: 1. Germline V lookup: CDR1 ENHRY, CDR2 SYGVKD. The CDR3 DNA is TGTGCCATCAGTGAGTCGAGCGGGGAAGAGACCCAGTACTTC. Its protein product is CAISESSGEETQYF.

Ten or more counts support this clonotype. The rearrangement joins TRBV7-2 to TRBJ2-3, with TRBD2 matching over 13 bases. The length of the CDR3 is 13 residues. V lost 4 bases to trimming and J lost 12 bases; unmatched junction nucleotides: 4. Germline V gene data show CDR1 as SGHTA and CDR2 as FQGNSA. The CDR3 spells CASSSGTSGVQYF. The DNA of the CDR3 is TGTGCCAGCAGCTCCGGGACTAGCGGGGTTCAGTATTTT.

This clonotype has a handful of counts. The chain recombines TRBV10-3 with TRBJ2-1; D might be TRBD1 or TRBD2, each matching 5 bases. This CDR3 is built from 14 residues. Between the trimmed V and J ends, which lost 9 bases and 0 bases, there was a span of 12 bases. Looked up from germline, CDR1 is ENHRY and CDR2 is SYGVKD. CDR3 protein: CAIGRENSYNEQFF. The DNA of the CDR3 is TGTGCCATTGGCAGGGAGAACTCCTACAATGAGCAGTTCTTC.

This clonotype came up many times. The chain couples TRBV7-6 to TRBJ2-5, with 10 bases matching TRBD2. V lost 2 bases and J lost 5; bases outside the gene matches: 5. The CDR3 runs to 15 residues. Germline loops: CDR1 SGHVS, CDR2 FNYEAQ. CDR3 loop: CASSLSAGGRETQYF. CDR3 bases: TGTGCCAGCAGCTTATCAGCGGGGGGGCGTGAGACCCAGTACTTC.

This clonotype was seen many times. The chain combines TRBV12-3 or TRBV12-4 with TRBJ1-4; D might be TRBD1 (6 bases). This CDR3 comprises 12 residues. Trimming cost V 3 bases and J 8 bases, with 7 bases left between them. CDR3 bases: TGTGCCAGCAGTTTCGGGGGCGAAAAACTGTTTTTT. Translating it yields CASSFGGEKLFF.

The rearrangement uses TRBV27 and TRBJ2-3; either TRBD1 or TRBD2 may supply D (6 bases each). Trimming pared 0 bases from V and 1 base from J, leaving 23 bases between. The CDR3 has 20 residues. The germline CDR1 and CDR2 sequences are MNHEY and SMNVEV (reference sequence). This chain's CDR3 is CASSLSRALFRGPGTDTQYF. The CDR3 DNA reads TGTGCCAGCAGTTTATCGCGGGCTCTATTCCGGGGGCCGGGCACAGATACGCAGTATTTT.

This sequence joins TRBV5-4 and TRBJ1-1; 7 bases are a match to TRBD1. Trimming cost V 4 bases and J 5 bases; bases outside gene matches: 5. The germline V gene encodes CDR1 SGHNT and CDR2 YYREEE (reference sequence). The CDR3 consists of 13 residues. CDR3 amino acids: CASSIIQGTEAFF. In DNA, the CDR3 is TGTGCCAGCAGCATAATACAGGGGACTGAAGCTTTCTTT.

This chain links TRBV20-1 with TRBJ1-5; D is perhaps TRBD1 (5 bases). The V gene lost 6 bases and the J gene lost 1 base, with 10 bases spanning the gap. This CDR3 is 13 amino acids long. CDR1 is DFQATT, CDR2 SNEGSKA, per germline (reference sequence). The CDR3 DNA reads TGCAGTGCCAGCAGGGTCAGCAATCAGCCCCAGCATTTT. This translates into CSASRVSNQPQHF.

This clonotype occurred many times. This chain links TRBV5-5 with TRBJ1-1, with D tentatively TRBD1 (5 bases). Trimming removed 1 base at V and 4 bases at J, with 14 bases between. The CDR3 runs to 15 residues. CDR1 SGHKS and CDR2 YYEKEE come from the germline V gene (reference sequence). The CDR3 spells CASSLLGGTVTEAFF. The CDR3 DNA reads TGTGCCAGCAGCTTGCTCGGGGGGACCGTCACTGAAGCTTTCTTT.

This clonotype occurred many times. The chain uses TRBV13 and TRBJ2-7, with unresolved D. This CDR3 comprises 15 residues. Trimming removed 5 bases from V and 5 bases from J, with 19 bases in between. The germline CDR1 and CDR2 sequences are PRHDT and FYEKMQ (reference sequence). The CDR3 region is CASSTPDEAFNEQYF. The CDR3 DNA is TGTGCCAGCAGCACCCCGGACGAGGCGTTTAACGAGCAGTACTTC.